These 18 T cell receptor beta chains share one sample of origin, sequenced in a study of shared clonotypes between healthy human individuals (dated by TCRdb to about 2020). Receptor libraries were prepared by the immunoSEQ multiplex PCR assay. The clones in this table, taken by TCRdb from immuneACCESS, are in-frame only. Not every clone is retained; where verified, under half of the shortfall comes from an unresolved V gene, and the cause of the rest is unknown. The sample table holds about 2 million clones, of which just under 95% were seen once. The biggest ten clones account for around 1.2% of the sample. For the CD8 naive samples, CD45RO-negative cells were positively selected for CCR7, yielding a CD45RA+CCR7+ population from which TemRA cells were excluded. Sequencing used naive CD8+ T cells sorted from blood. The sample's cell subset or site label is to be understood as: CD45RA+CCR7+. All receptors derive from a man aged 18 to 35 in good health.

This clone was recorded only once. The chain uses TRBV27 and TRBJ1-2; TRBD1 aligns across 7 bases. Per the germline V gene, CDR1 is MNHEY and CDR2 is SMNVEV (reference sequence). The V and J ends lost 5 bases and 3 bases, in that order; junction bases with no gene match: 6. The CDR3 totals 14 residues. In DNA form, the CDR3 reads TGTGCCAGCAGTCCTACAGGGGTTTACTATGGCTACACCTTC. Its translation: CASSPTGVYYGYTF.

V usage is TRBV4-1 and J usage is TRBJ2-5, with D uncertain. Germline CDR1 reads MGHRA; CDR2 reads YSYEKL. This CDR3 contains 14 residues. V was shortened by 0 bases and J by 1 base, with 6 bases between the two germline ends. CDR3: CASSQDWTQETQYF. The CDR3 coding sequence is TGCGCCAGCAGCCAAGACTGGACCCAAGAGACCCAGTACTTC.

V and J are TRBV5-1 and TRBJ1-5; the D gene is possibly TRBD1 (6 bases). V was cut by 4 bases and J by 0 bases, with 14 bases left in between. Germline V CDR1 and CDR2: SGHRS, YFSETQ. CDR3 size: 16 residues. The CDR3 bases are TGCGCCAGCAGCCCCGAAGGGGGGCCTAGCAATCAGCCCCAGCATTTT. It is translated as CASSPEGGPSNQPQHF.

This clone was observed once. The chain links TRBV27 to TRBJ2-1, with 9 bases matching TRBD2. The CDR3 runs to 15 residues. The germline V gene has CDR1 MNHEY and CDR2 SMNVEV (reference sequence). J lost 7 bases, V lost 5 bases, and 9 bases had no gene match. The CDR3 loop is CASSPSGGGANEQFF. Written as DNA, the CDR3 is TGTGCCAGCAGTCCGTCAGGCGGGGGGGCTAATGAGCAGTTCTTC.

In DNA, the CDR3 is TGTGCCTGGAGTCGATTGTCGGAGACCCAGTACTTC. This sequence encodes CAWSRLSETQYF. This chain links TRBV30 with TRBJ2-5, with D uncertain. CDR3 length equals 12 residues. V was trimmed by 2 bases and J by 5 bases, leaving 9 bases between them. Germline V CDR1 and CDR2: GTSNPN, SVGIG (reference sequence).

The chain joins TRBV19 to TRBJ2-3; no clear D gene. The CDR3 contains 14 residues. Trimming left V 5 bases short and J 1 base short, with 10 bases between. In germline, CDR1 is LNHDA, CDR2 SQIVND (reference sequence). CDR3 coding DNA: TGTGCCAGTAGTGATCCCCCGGGCACAGATACGCAGTATTTT. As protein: CASSDPPGTDTQYF.

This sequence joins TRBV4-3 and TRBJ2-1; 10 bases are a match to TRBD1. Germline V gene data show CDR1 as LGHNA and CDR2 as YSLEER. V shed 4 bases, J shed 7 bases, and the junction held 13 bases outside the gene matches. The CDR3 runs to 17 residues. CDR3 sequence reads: CASSPLEPGQGLNEQFF. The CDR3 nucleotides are TGCGCCAGCAGCCCTCTTGAACCGGGACAGGGGTTAAATGAGCAGTTCTTC.

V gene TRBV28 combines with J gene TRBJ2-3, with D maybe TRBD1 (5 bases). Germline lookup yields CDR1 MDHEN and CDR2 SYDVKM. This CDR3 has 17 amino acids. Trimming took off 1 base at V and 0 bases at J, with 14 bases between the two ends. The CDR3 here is CASSLFGVGVSTDTQYF. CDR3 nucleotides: TGTGCCAGCAGTTTATTCGGAGTAGGGGTTAGCACAGATACGCAGTATTTT.

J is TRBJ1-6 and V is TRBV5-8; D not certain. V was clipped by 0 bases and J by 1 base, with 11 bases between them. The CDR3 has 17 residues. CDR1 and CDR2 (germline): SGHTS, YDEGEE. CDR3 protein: CASSLGSPFSYNSPLHF. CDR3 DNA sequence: TGTGCCAGCAGCTTGGGAAGCCCCTTTTCCTATAATTCACCCCTCCACTTT.

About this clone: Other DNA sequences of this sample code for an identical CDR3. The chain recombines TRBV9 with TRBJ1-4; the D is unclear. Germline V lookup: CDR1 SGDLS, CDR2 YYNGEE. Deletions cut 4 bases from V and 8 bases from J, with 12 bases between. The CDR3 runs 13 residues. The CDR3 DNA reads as TGTGCCAGCAGCCCGTGGGGAGGGGAAAAACTGTTTTTT. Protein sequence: CASSPWGGEKLFF.

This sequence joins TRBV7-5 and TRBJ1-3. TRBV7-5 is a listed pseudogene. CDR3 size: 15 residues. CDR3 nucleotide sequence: TGTGCCAGAAGCCCCCAGGAGACGGAAAGGAACACCATATATTTT. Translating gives CARSPQETERNTIYF.

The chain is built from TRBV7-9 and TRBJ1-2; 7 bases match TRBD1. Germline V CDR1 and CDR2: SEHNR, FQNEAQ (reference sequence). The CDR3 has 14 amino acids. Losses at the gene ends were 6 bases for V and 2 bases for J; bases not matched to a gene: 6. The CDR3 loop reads CASSPTGENYGYTF. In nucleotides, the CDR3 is TGTGCCAGCAGTCCTACAGGGGAAAACTATGGCTACACCTTC. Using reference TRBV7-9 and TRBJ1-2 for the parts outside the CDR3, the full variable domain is DTGVSQNPRHKITKRGQNVTFRCDPISEHNRLYWYRQTLGQGPEFLTYFQNEAQLEKSRLLSDRFSAERPKGSFSTLEIQRTEQGDSAMYLCASSPTGENYGYTFGSGTRLTVV.

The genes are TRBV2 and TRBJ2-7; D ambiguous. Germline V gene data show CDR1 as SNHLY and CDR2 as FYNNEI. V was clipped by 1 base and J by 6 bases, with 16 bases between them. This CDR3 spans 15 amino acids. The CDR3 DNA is TGTGCCAGCAGTGAAGGTAGAGGAGCTAAAGTCGAGCAGTACTTC. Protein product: CASSEGRGAKVEQYF.

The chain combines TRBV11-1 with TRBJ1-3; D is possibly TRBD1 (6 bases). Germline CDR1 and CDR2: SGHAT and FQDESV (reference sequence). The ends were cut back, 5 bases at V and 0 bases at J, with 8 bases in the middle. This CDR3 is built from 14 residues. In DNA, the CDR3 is TGTGCCAGCAGCCAGGACAGCTCTGGAAACACCATATATTTT. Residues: CASSQDSSGNTIYF. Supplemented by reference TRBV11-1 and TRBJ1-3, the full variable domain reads EAEVAQSPRYKITEKSQAVAFWCDPISGHATLYWYRQILGQGPELLVQFQDESVVDDSQLPKDRFSAERLKGVDSTLKIQPAELGDSAMYLCASSQDSSGNTIYFGEGSWLTVV.

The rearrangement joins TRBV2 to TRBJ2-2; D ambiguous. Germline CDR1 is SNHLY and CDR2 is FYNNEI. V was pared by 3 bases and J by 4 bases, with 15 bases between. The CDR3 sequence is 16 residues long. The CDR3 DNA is TGTGCCAGCAGTGATGCACAGATCGAGCCCACCGGGGAGCTGTTTTTT. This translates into CASSDAQIEPTGELFF.

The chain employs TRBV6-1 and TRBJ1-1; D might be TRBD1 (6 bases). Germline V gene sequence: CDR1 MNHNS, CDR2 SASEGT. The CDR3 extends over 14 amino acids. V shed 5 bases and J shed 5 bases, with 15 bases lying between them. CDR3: CASSNYREETEAFF. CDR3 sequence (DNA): TGTGCCAGCAGTAATTACAGGGAGGAGACTGAAGCTTTCTTT.

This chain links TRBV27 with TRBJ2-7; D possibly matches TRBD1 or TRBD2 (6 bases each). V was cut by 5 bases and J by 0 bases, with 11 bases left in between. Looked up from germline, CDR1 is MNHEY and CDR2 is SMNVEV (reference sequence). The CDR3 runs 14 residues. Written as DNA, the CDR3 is TGTGCCAGCAGTCACGGGGGCAGCTCCTACGAGCAGTACTTC. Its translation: CASSHGGSSYEQYF.

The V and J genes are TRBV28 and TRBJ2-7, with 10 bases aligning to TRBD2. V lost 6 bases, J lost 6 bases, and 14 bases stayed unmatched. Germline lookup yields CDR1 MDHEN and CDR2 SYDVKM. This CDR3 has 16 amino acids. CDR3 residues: CASRPGSGLAEIEQYF. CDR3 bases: TGTGCCAGCAGACCGGGGTCAGGACTAGCGGAAATCGAGCAGTACTTC. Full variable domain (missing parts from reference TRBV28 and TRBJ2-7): DVKVTQSSRYLVKRTGEKVFLECVQDMDHENMFWYRQDPGLGLRLIYFSYDVKMKEKGDIPEGYSVSREKKERFSLILESASTNQTSMYLCASRPGSGLAEIEQYFGPGTRLTVT.